The 21 T cell receptor beta chains listed next were all sequenced from one sample in a study of T cell clonotyping in hematopoietic cell transplantation. Profiled with immunoSEQ multiplex PCR; TCRdb holds only in-frame clones, not every one. The data contain over 25,000 clones, approximately 96% of them singletons. Sequenced: peripheral blood mononuclear cells. Receptors were obtained from a man aged 50-60 years in good health. Some clones in this sample may be carry-over from other donors' samples.

The chain is built from TRBV30 and TRBJ1-1; no clear D. Between the trimmed V and J ends, which lost 4 bases and 1 base, there was a span of 10 bases. Germline lookup yields CDR1 GTSNPN and CDR2 SVGIG (reference sequence). CDR3 length equals 13 residues. The CDR3 DNA sequence: TGTGCCTGGAACCTAATACGGAACACTGAAGCTTTCTTT. Translated, it gives CAWNLIRNTEAFF.

This chain links TRBV6-5 with TRBJ1-6, with 8 bases fitting TRBD1. The CDR3 loop spans 15 amino acids. Germline CDR1 MNHEY, CDR2 SVGAGI. V dropped 4 bases and J dropped 14; count of bases not matched to a gene: 13. The CDR3 nucleotides are TGTGCCAGCAGTTTTCGGGGACAGGACAAAGGGGCCCTCCACTTT. It translates to CASSFRGQDKGALHF.

V and J are TRBV30 and TRBJ1-2; 9 positions agree with TRBD1. The germline V gene encodes CDR1 GTSNPN and CDR2 SVGIG (reference sequence). J lost 6 bases, V lost 5 bases, and 10 bases had no gene match. The CDR3 totals 14 residues. The CDR3 coding sequence is TGTGCCTGGCTAACCGGACAGGGGATAAATGGCTACACCTTC. It codes for CAWLTGQGINGYTF.

This clone was observed a single time. The chain employs TRBV7-9 and TRBJ1-1; D not resolved. The CDR3 is 14 amino acids. The V end lost 6 bases, the J end lost 1 base, and 12 bases lay between the germline ends. Germline V CDR1 and CDR2: SEHNR, FQNEAQ (reference sequence). This CDR3 is CASSPQIPNTEAFF. In DNA form, the CDR3 reads TGTGCCAGCAGTCCACAGATACCGAACACTGAAGCTTTCTTT.

This clone was observed once. This chain joins TRBV19 and TRBJ1-2, with D perhaps TRBD1 (6 bases). The CDR3 loop spans 13 amino acids. Trimming stripped 6 bases from V and 10 bases from J, with 18 bases between. CDR1 is LNHDA and CDR2 is SQIVND in the germline V gene (reference sequence). The CDR3 DNA reads as TGTGCCAGTAGCTTAAACAGGGCTGATGACTACACCTTC. Amino acids: CASSLNRADDYTF. The variable domain in full, with the rest retrieved from reference TRBV19 and TRBJ1-2, is DGGITQSPKYLFRKEGQNVTLSCEQNLNHDAMYWYRQDPGQGLRLIYYSQIVNDFQKGDIAEGYSVSREKKESFPLTVTSAQKNPTAFYLCASSLNRADDYTFGSGTRLTVV.

A single count supports this clone. The rearrangement joins TRBV6-5 to TRBJ2-1; D perhaps matches TRBD1 (6 bases). V was clipped by 2 bases and J by 9 bases, with 20 bases between them. The CDR3 covers 16 residues. Germline V gene lookup returns CDR1 MNHEY and CDR2 SVGAGI. CDR3 protein: CASSYGNTGLTFEQFF. CDR3 in DNA: TGTGCCAGCAGTTACGGTAATACAGGGTTGACCTTTGAGCAGTTCTTC.

The genes are TRBV5-1 and TRBJ2-2; 8 nucleotides line up with TRBD1. Germline V gene data show CDR1 as SGHRS and CDR2 as YFSETQ. This CDR3 is 17 amino acids long. With V trimmed by 0 bases and J by 7 bases, 11 bases remained unmatched. In DNA form, the CDR3 reads TGCGCCAGCAGCTTGGATTCGGGCAGGGGGCGCGGCGGGGAGCTGTTTTTT. Translating gives CASSLDSGRGRGGELFF. The variable domain in full, with the rest retrieved from reference TRBV5-1 and TRBJ2-2, is KAGVTQTPRYLIKTRGQQVTLSCSPISGHRSVSWYQQTPGQGLQFLFEYFSETQRNKGNFPGRFSGRQFSNSRSEMNVSTLELGDSALYLCASSLDSGRGRGGELFFGEGSRLTVL.

The rearrangement links TRBV7-9 to TRBJ1-4; 10 bases are shared with TRBD1. The CDR3 sequence is 15 residues long. V lost 5 bases to trimming and J lost 7 bases; unmatched junction nucleotides: 7. The germline CDR1 and CDR2 sequences are SEHNR and FQNEAQ (reference sequence). The CDR3 loop reads CASSPGTGEPEKLFF. Written as DNA, the CDR3 is TGTGCCAGCAGCCCCGGGACAGGGGAGCCTGAAAAACTGTTTTTT. Complete variable domain (other parts from reference TRBV7-9 and TRBJ1-4): DTGVSQNPRHKITKRGQNVTFRCDPISEHNRLYWYRQTLGQGPEFLTYFQNEAQLEKSRLLSDRFSAERPKGSFSTLEIQRTEQGDSAMYLCASSPGTGEPEKLFFGSGTQLSVL.

The chain is built from TRBV6-1 and TRBJ1-5, with 7 bases lining up with TRBD1. The CDR3 sequence is 15 residues long. CDR1 is MNHNS and CDR2 is SASEGT in the germline V gene. The V and J ends lost 7 bases and 2 bases, in that order; junction bases with no gene match: 8. CDR3 amino acids: CASIPITGGNQPQHF. The CDR3 DNA follows: TGTGCCAGCATCCCGATCACAGGGGGCAATCAGCCCCAGCATTTT.

This clone was observed a single time. The genes are TRBV2 and TRBJ2-7; 7 bases match TRBD1. V was pared by 3 bases and J by 3 bases, with 5 bases of the junction left unmatched. CDR1 is SNHLY, CDR2 FYNNEI, per germline. CDR3 length: 14 residues. In nucleotides, the CDR3 is TGTGCCAGCAGTGATCAGGGGGAAGACTACGAGCAGTACTTC. Translated, it gives CASSDQGEDYEQYF.

The rearrangement uses TRBV6-5 and TRBJ1-6; D remains unclear. The CDR3 runs to 15 residues. The germline CDR1 and CDR2 sequences are MNHEY and SVGAGI. V gave up 2 bases and J gave up 4 bases, with 9 bases separating them. The CDR3 protein is CASSYDDIYNSPLHF. Written as DNA, the CDR3 is TGTGCCAGCAGTTACGACGACATTTATAATTCACCCCTCCACTTT.

The chain combines TRBV19 with TRBJ1-2; weak D call: TRBD1 (5 bases). V lost 11 bases to trimming and J lost 3 bases, with 22 bases between them. Looked up from germline, CDR1 is LNHDA and CDR2 is SQIVND (reference sequence). The CDR3 spans 15 residues. The CDR3 reads CAARHTLRDDYGYTF. DNA for the CDR3: TGTGCCGCACGTCATACCCTCAGGGATGACTATGGCTACACCTTC.

Remarks on this clone: The sample contains more than one DNA sequence encoding this CDR3. The rearrangement joins TRBV2 to TRBJ1-1; no clear D. From germline, CDR1 is SNHLY and CDR2 FYNNEI. The CDR3 is made up of 10 amino acids. Trimming left V 6 bases short and J 7 bases short, with 6 bases between. Written as DNA, the CDR3 is TGTGCCAGCAGCCTTGGTGAAGCTTTCTTT. It specifies CASSLGEAFF.

The chain is built from TRBV4-1 and TRBJ1-2; D perhaps matches TRBD1 (5 bases). Trimming shortened V by 0 bases and J by 6 bases, and 14 bases separated the two germline ends. The length of the CDR3 is 15 residues. CDR1 MGHRA and CDR2 YSYEKL come from the germline V gene. The CDR3, as DNA: TGCGCCAGCAGCCAAGACCGAGGGGCGGCGGATGGCTACACCTTC. This gives the protein CASSQDRGAADGYTF.

The rearrangement uses TRBV19 and TRBJ1-5; the D gene is possibly TRBD1 (5 bases). The V gene lost 4 bases and the J gene lost 3 bases, with 13 bases spanning the gap. CDR1 is LNHDA and CDR2 is SQIVND in the germline V gene (reference sequence). This CDR3 comprises 15 residues. This chain's CDR3 is CASSSLRVHNQPQHF. Written as DNA, the CDR3 is TGTGCCAGTAGTAGCCTCAGGGTCCACAATCAGCCCCAGCATTTT.

The chain recombines TRBV16 with TRBJ1-5; D is unclear. The CDR3 has 16 residues. The V end lost 1 base, the J end lost 0 bases, and 10 bases lay between the germline ends. Germline CDR1 and CDR2: KGHSY and FQNENV. CDR3: CASSQWSGNSNQPQHF. In nucleotides, the CDR3 is TGTGCCAGCAGCCAATGGTCCGGGAATAGCAATCAGCCCCAGCATTTT.

This clone was detected once. V usage is TRBV7-8 and J usage is TRBJ2-7; D not resolved. Trimming removed 5 bases at V and 1 base at J, with 9 bases between. The CDR3 is 13 amino acids. From germline, CDR1 is SGHVS and CDR2 FQNEAQ. In nucleotides, the CDR3 is TGTGCCAGCAGCACGGACGAGTCCTACGAGCAGTACTTC. The encoded protein is CASSTDESYEQYF.

The chain uses TRBV7-9 and TRBJ1-5, with D uncertain. Germline V CDR1 and CDR2: SEHNR, FQNEAQ (reference sequence). Trimming removed 5 bases at V and 6 bases at J, with 8 bases between. The CDR3 is 12 residues long. The CDR3 is CASSQRGQPQHF. The CDR3 coding sequence is TGTGCCAGCAGCCAAAGAGGTCAGCCCCAGCATTTT.

The rearrangement links TRBV25-1 to TRBJ2-4, with TRBD1 matching 7 bases. The CDR3 is 16 residues long. Per germline, CDR1 MGHDK and CDR2 SYGVNS. The V gene end was trimmed by 9 bases and the J gene end by 3 bases; junction bases not matched to a gene: 14. The CDR3 nucleotides read TGTGCCAGTGCGACAGGGTCGAGCGGAGGCAAAAACATTCAGTACTTC. As protein: CASATGSSGGKNIQYF.

CDR3 DNA sequence: TGTGCCAGCAGCTTAGGAGGGGGACAGGGGGCATATGGCTACACCTTC. Translation: CASSLGGGQGAYGYTF. This chain uses TRBV7-2 with TRBJ1-2, with 12 nucleotides matching TRBD1. The germline V gene encodes CDR1 SGHTA and CDR2 FQGNSA. After removal of 1 base from V and 5 bases from J, the junction contained 5 bases not matched to a gene. The CDR3 is made up of 16 amino acids.

The chain employs TRBV7-8 and TRBJ2-6; TRBD1 matches 10 bases. J was trimmed by 2 bases and V by 3 bases; bases with no gene match: 4. The CDR3 contains 17 residues. Germline V lookup: CDR1 SGHVS, CDR2 FQNEAQ. CDR3 nucleotide sequence: TGTGCCAGCAGCTTGACAGGGGGCGCAGCTGGGGCCAACGTCCTGACTTTC. This gives the protein CASSLTGGAAGANVLTF.